This TCR beta chain was observed in a study of identifying expanded T cells in peripheral blood. Study-level results: Two-week clone count variance significantly increased as total template count grew.

Clones were read by immunoSEQ multiplex PCR, and TCRdb kept only the in-frame ones, dropping some. The sample yields about 78,000 clones, 88% seen once. Collection occurred without any documented infections or immune events in donors. This CDR3 is 15 amino acids long. V shed 5 bases and J shed 4 bases, with 16 bases lying between them. From germline, CDR1 is SEHNR and CDR2 FQNEAQ (reference sequence). About this clone: As yet, its antigen is unknown.

The chain couples TRBV7-9 to TRBJ2-3, with D perhaps being TRBD1 or TRBD2 (5 bases each). The specimen was blood. This sequence originates from a person aged 18 to 75 in good health. CDR3 region: CASSLGFGAADTQYF. CDR3 bases: TGTGCCAGCAGCCTCGGCTTCGGGGCGGCAGATACGCAGTATTTT.